These 7 T cell receptor beta chains originate from one sample sequenced in a study of response to subunit inactivated influenza vaccine. MiXCR was run by TCRdb on the RT-PCR reads, yielding one entry per CDR3 protein. Of about 480,000 distinct CDR3 sequences in the sample, 10% to 15% were seen once. Material: PBMCs from blood, obtained about 40 days after vaccination. The receptors come from a middle-aged man who received an inactivated influenza vaccine.

The chain uses TRBV18 and TRBJ2-1, with D possibly matching TRBD2 (6 bases). The CDR3 extends over 15 amino acids. Trimming removed 0 bases from V and 8 bases from J, with 14 bases in between. The V gene's germline CDR1 is KGHSH and CDR2 LQKENI. CDR3 bases: TGTGCCAGCTCACCACCGAGATTGGGAGGCGATGAGCAGTTCTTC. Translation: CASSPPRLGGDEQFF. Based on the CDR3 plus reference TRBV18 and TRBJ2-1, the full variable domain is NAGVMQNPRHLVRRRGQEARLRCSPMKGHSHVYWYRQLPEEGLKFMVYLQKENIIDESGMPKERFSAEFPKEGPSILRIQQVVRGDSAAYFCASSPPRLGGDEQFFGPGTRLTVL.

This clonotype was found a few times. The chain couples TRBV11-2 to TRBJ2-4, with D unresolved. V lost 0 bases and J 0 bases, leaving 6 bases between the germline ends. Germline-derived CDR1 and CDR2 are SGHAT and FQNNGV. The CDR3 is made up of 15 amino acids. Here the CDR3 reads CASSLDWLAKNIQYF. Written as DNA, the CDR3 is TGTGCCAGCAGCTTAGATTGGCTAGCCAAAAACATTCAGTACTTC.

This clonotype was detected a few times. The rearrangement links TRBV5-6 to TRBJ2-1; D remains ambiguous. Germline CDR1 is SGHDT and CDR2 is YYEEEE. V was cut by 4 bases and J by 6 bases, with 17 bases left in between. The CDR3 contains 15 residues. CDR3 loop: CASSTRQGWGNEQFF. CDR3 bases: TGTGCCAGCAGCACCAGACAAGGATGGGGCAATGAGCAGTTCTTC.

This clonotype was seen ten or more times. V gene TRBV12-3 or TRBV12-4 combines with J gene TRBJ1-5, with D unresolved. Trimming removed 2 bases at V and 8 bases at J, with 10 bases between. The CDR3 spans 13 residues. The CDR3 coding sequence is TGTGCCAGCAGTTTAATACAGCCGGAGCCCCAGCATTTT. Amino acid sequence: CASSLIQPEPQHF.

This clonotype came up a few times. V and J are TRBV12-3 or TRBV12-4 and TRBJ2-1, with 10 nucleotides matching TRBD2. V dropped 4 bases and J dropped 4; count of bases not matched to a gene: 7. The CDR3 is 16 amino acids. The CDR3: CASSSRGTSAYNEQFF. The CDR3 region has the DNA TGTGCCAGCAGTTCGCGCGGGACTAGCGCGTACAATGAGCAGTTCTTC.

Details on this clonotype: A read error is possible here, since a much larger clone lies one base away. This chain uses TRBV12-3 or TRBV12-4 with TRBJ2-1, with D possibly matching TRBD2 (5 bases). The CDR3 has 13 residues. The CDR3 DNA follows: TGTGCCAGCAGTTCGAGGGTTGAGGGTGAGCAGTCCTTC. Protein: CASSSRVEGEQSF.

In this sample, this clonotype turned up many times. For the CDR3, the DNA is TGTGCCAGCCAACCTCTTGACAGGGGGGGGCAGCCCCAGCATTTT. Encoded protein: CASQPLDRGGQPQHF. J is TRBJ1-5 and V is TRBV6-1, with 9 bases that match TRBD1. V gave up 8 bases and J gave up 7 bases; unmatched junction bases: 12. CDR1 is MNHNS, CDR2 SASEGT, per germline. CDR3 length: 15 amino acids.